This is a list of T cell receptor beta chains from one sample in a study of blood T cells in healthy people across ages. TCRdb fed the 5' RACE reads into MiXCR, producing one record per CDR3 protein. Here the sample spans about 1.4 million distinct CDR3 sequences, roughly 59% being singletons. The sample comprised blood. These receptors all stem from a man between 18 and 35 years old in good health. CDR3s include the opening cysteine and the closing phenylalanine or tryptophan. A D gene is named only where the DNA matches it firmly. Expanded clones get a size class; other rows say once, few or many, or leave the size out.

v_gene: TRBV4-2
j_gene: TRBJ1-2
abundance: NA
d_gene: NA
CDR3aa: CASSPVLGDCGYTF
CDR3nt: TGTGCCAGTTCACCGGTGCTGGGGGATTGTGGCTACACCTTC

v_gene: TRBV5-4
j_gene: TRBJ1-4
abundance: NA
d_gene: NA
CDR3aa: CASSPGNREEKLFF
CDR3nt: TGTGCCAGCAGCCCCGGAAACAGGGAGGAAAAACTGTTTTTT

v_gene: TRBV3-1
j_gene: TRBJ2-5
abundance: few
d_gene: NA
CDR3aa: CASSLRDLQETQYF
CDR3nt: TGTGCCAGCAGCCTCCGGGACCTCCAAGAGACCCAGTACTTC

v_gene: TRBV7-2
j_gene: TRBJ2-1
abundance: few
d_gene: NA
CDR3aa: CASSLNRGSYNEQFF
CDR3nt: TGTGCCAGCAGTTTAAACCGCGGCAGCTACAATGAGCAGTTCTTC

v_gene: TRBV5-1
j_gene: TRBJ1-5
abundance: few
d_gene: TRBD1
CDR3aa: CASSSGTGYVQPQHF
CDR3nt: TGCGCCAGCAGCTCCGGGACAGGGTATGTTCAGCCCCAGCATTTT

v_gene: TRBV29-1
j_gene: TRBJ2-1
abundance: few
d_gene: NA
CDR3aa: CSVGPGIDEQFF
CDR3nt: TGCAGCGTTGGACCGGGGATCGATGAGCAGTTCTTC

v_gene: TRBV10-3
j_gene: TRBJ2-6
abundance: NA
d_gene: NA
CDR3aa: CAIRIDRSGANVLTF
CDR3nt: TGTGCCATCAGGATCGACAGGTCTGGGGCCAACGTCCTGACTTTC

v_gene: TRBV6-2/TRBV6-3
j_gene: TRBJ2-7
abundance: NA
d_gene: TRBD1
CDR3aa: CASSYTDRGSYEQYF
CDR3nt: TGTGCCAGCAGTTACACGGACAGGGGGTCCTACGAGCAGTACTTC

v_gene: TRBV5-1
j_gene: TRBJ2-5
abundance: few
d_gene: NA
CDR3aa: CASSLQSIQETQYF
CDR3nt: TGCGCCAGCAGCCTACAGTCGATTCAAGAGACCCAGTACTTC

v_gene: TRBV6-2/TRBV6-3
j_gene: TRBJ1-1
abundance: NA
d_gene: TRBD1
CDR3aa: CASSYPGDRFSEAFF
CDR3nt: TGTGCCAGCAGTTACCCAGGGGACAGATTCAGTGAAGCTTTCTTT

v_gene: TRBV7-2
j_gene: TRBJ2-1
abundance: NA
d_gene: NA
CDR3aa: CASSLALDSYNEQFF
CDR3nt: TGTGCCAGCAGCTTAGCCCTAGACTCCTACAATGAGCAGTTCTTC

v_gene: TRBV12-3/TRBV12-4
j_gene: TRBJ2-1
abundance: NA
d_gene: NA
CDR3aa: CASSPYSGRWDNEQFF
CDR3nt: TGTGCCAGCAGTCCTTATAGCGGTCGGTGGGACAATGAGCAGTTCTTC

v_gene: TRBV7-2
j_gene: TRBJ1-4
abundance: NA
d_gene: NA
CDR3aa: CASSPQMEGYKKLFF
CDR3nt: TGTGCCAGCAGCCCCCAAATGGAAGGTTATAAAAAACTGTTTTTT

v_gene: TRBV20-1
j_gene: TRBJ2-7
abundance: few
d_gene: NA
CDR3aa: CSATSGYEQYF
CDR3nt: TGCAGTGCAACCTCGGGATACGAGCAGTACTTC

v_gene: TRBV9
j_gene: TRBJ2-1
abundance: NA
d_gene: NA
CDR3aa: CAGSASITGVPYNEQFF
CDR3nt: TGTGCCGGCAGCGCATCAATCACGGGGGTACCTTACAATGAGCAGTTCTTC

v_gene: TRBV30
j_gene: TRBJ1-1
abundance: NA
d_gene: NA
CDR3aa: CAWSTTRDTEAFF
CDR3nt: TGTGCCTGGAGTACAACGCGGGACACTGAAGCTTTCTTT

v_gene: TRBV9
j_gene: TRBJ2-5
abundance: NA
d_gene: TRBD2
CDR3aa: CASSVGTSGLETQYF
CDR3nt: TGTGCCAGCAGCGTAGGGACTAGCGGTCTGGAGACCCAGTACTTC

v_gene: TRBV4-1
j_gene: TRBJ2-1
abundance: NA
d_gene: TRBD2
CDR3aa: CASSQIAGGIEQFF
CDR3nt: TGCGCCAGCAGCCAAATAGCGGGAGGGATTGAGCAGTTCTTC

v_gene: TRBV11-2
j_gene: TRBJ2-1
abundance: NA
d_gene: NA
CDR3aa: CASSSSAPGEQFF
CDR3nt: TGTGCCAGCAGCTCGTCGGCCCCGGGTGAGCAGTTCTTC

v_gene: TRBV5-5
j_gene: TRBJ1-4
abundance: few
d_gene: NA
CDR3aa: CASSVRASNEKLFF
CDR3nt: TGTGCCAGCAGCGTGCGAGCATCTAATGAAAAACTGTTTTTT

v_gene: TRBV5-1
j_gene: TRBJ1-6
abundance: NA
d_gene: NA
CDR3aa: CASSRSGEGANSPLHF
CDR3nt: TGCGCCAGCAGCAGAAGCGGGGAAGGGGCTAATTCACCCCTCCACTTT

v_gene: TRBV2
j_gene: TRBJ2-3
abundance: NA
d_gene: NA
CDR3aa: CASSEAGIGADTQYF
CDR3nt: TGTGCCAGCAGTGAAGCAGGTATAGGCGCAGATACGCAGTATTTT

v_gene: TRBV7-6
j_gene: TRBJ2-7
abundance: few
d_gene: NA
CDR3aa: CASSGWTRLGYEQYF
CDR3nt: TGTGCCAGCAGCGGATGGACACGGCTAGGGTACGAGCAGTACTTC

v_gene: TRBV27
j_gene: TRBJ1-4
abundance: NA
d_gene: TRBD1
CDR3aa: CASSPGQGFGKLFF
CDR3nt: TGTGCCAGCAGTCCGGGACAGGGATTCGGAAAACTGTTTTTT

v_gene: TRBV7-6
j_gene: TRBJ2-3
abundance: NA
d_gene: TRBD2
CDR3aa: CASSLSGLAASTDTQYF
CDR3nt: TGTGCCAGCAGCTTATCGGGACTAGCGGCCAGCACAGATACGCAGTATTTT

v_gene: TRBV7-9
j_gene: TRBJ2-3
abundance: NA
d_gene: TRBD2
CDR3aa: CASSSLNSGLLPDTQYF
CDR3nt: TGTGCCAGCAGCTCGCTCAATAGCGGGTTGCTGCCAGATACGCAGTATTTT

v_gene: TRBV21-1
j_gene: TRBJ2-7
abundance: NA
d_gene: NA
CDR3aa: CASSTMGLADNSYEQYF
CDR3nt: TGTGCCAGCAGCACCATGGGCCTAGCGGACAACTCCTACGAGCAGTACTTC

v_gene: TRBV15
j_gene: TRBJ1-4
abundance: NA
d_gene: NA
CDR3aa: CATSRVGSPNEKLFF
CDR3nt: TGTGCCACCAGCAGAGTAGGGAGCCCTAATGAAAAACTGTTTTTT

v_gene: TRBV20-1
j_gene: TRBJ2-5
abundance: NA
d_gene: NA
CDR3aa: CSAASQETQYF
CDR3nt: TGCAGTGCTGCAAGCCAAGAGACCCAGTACTTC

v_gene: TRBV25-1
j_gene: TRBJ2-1
abundance: NA
d_gene: NA
CDR3aa: CASTVAYNEQFF
CDR3nt: TGTGCCAGCACGGTGGCCTACAATGAGCAGTTCTTC

v_gene: TRBV20-1
j_gene: TRBJ1-5
abundance: NA
d_gene: TRBD1
CDR3aa: CSASTTGARNSNQPQHF
CDR3nt: TGCAGTGCTAGTACCACAGGGGCCAGAAATAGCAATCAGCCCCAGCATTTT

v_gene: TRBV14
j_gene: TRBJ2-1
abundance: NA
d_gene: NA
CDR3aa: CASSQGRHNEQFF
CDR3nt: TGTGCCAGCAGCCAAGGTCGGCACAATGAGCAGTTCTTC

v_gene: TRBV5-5
j_gene: TRBJ2-6
abundance: few
d_gene: NA
CDR3aa: CASSLLNPEAGANVLTF
CDR3nt: TGTGCCAGCAGCCTTTTAAACCCCGAGGCTGGGGCCAACGTCCTGACTTTC

v_gene: TRBV29-1
j_gene: TRBJ2-3
abundance: few
d_gene: TRBD2
CDR3aa: CSVGSGGGTTDTQYF
CDR3nt: TGCAGCGTTGGTAGTGGCGGGGGGACCACAGATACGCAGTATTTT

v_gene: TRBV20-1
j_gene: TRBJ2-5
abundance: NA
d_gene: TRBD2
CDR3aa: CSACEGLKETQYF
CDR3nt: TGCAGTGCTTGCGAGGGACTAAAAGAGACCCAGTACTTC

v_gene: TRBV4-2
j_gene: TRBJ2-7
abundance: NA
d_gene: NA
CDR3aa: CASSQENSAGEQYF
CDR3nt: TGTGCCAGCAGCCAAGAAAATTCGGCGGGCGAGCAGTACTTC

v_gene: TRBV14
j_gene: TRBJ2-7
abundance: NA
d_gene: NA
CDR3aa: CASSQEALASYEQYF
CDR3nt: TGTGCCAGCAGCCAAGAGGCGCTGGCCTCCTACGAGCAGTACTTC

v_gene: TRBV7-2
j_gene: TRBJ2-3
abundance: NA
d_gene: NA
CDR3aa: CASSLGGPVRDTQYF
CDR3nt: TGTGCCAGCAGCTTAGGAGGGCCGGTAAGAGATACGCAGTATTTT

v_gene: TRBV6-2/TRBV6-3
j_gene: TRBJ2-5
abundance: NA
d_gene: NA
CDR3aa: CASSDTARRRETQYF
CDR3nt: TGTGCCAGCAGCGACACGGCCAGGCGGAGGGAGACCCAGTACTTC

v_gene: TRBV4-1
j_gene: TRBJ1-5
abundance: NA
d_gene: NA
CDR3aa: CASSSGLGGSSYRPQHF
CDR3nt: TGCGCCAGCAGCTCCGGGCTAGGGGGGTCCTCCTACCGGCCCCAGCATTTT

v_gene: TRBV4-1
j_gene: TRBJ2-1
abundance: NA
d_gene: TRBD1
CDR3aa: CASSHGPGQGVYNEQFF
CDR3nt: TGCGCCAGCAGCCACGGGCCGGGACAGGGGGTTTACAATGAGCAGTTCTTC

v_gene: TRBV5-5
j_gene: TRBJ1-1
abundance: NA
d_gene: TRBD1
CDR3aa: CASSPAPGGDTEAFF
CDR3nt: TGTGCCAGCAGCCCTGCTCCAGGGGGGGACACTGAAGCTTTCTTT

v_gene: TRBV2
j_gene: TRBJ1-1
abundance: NA
d_gene: NA
CDR3aa: CASSVAVLEAFF
CDR3nt: TGTGCCAGCAGTGTGGCGGTGCTTGAAGCTTTCTTT

v_gene: TRBV15
j_gene: TRBJ2-1
abundance: NA
d_gene: NA
CDR3aa: CATSRDGDGFSEQFF
CDR3nt: TGTGCCACCAGCAGAGATGGTGACGGGTTCAGTGAGCAGTTCTTC

v_gene: TRBV29-1
j_gene: TRBJ2-5
abundance: NA
d_gene: NA
CDR3aa: CSVGAQGYQETQYF
CDR3nt: TGCAGCGTTGGCGCCCAGGGCTACCAAGAGACCCAGTACTTC

v_gene: TRBV4-1
j_gene: TRBJ2-7
abundance: few
d_gene: TRBD2
CDR3aa: CASSLGLAGRGEQYF
CDR3nt: TGCGCCAGCAGCCTTGGACTAGCGGGACGTGGCGAGCAGTACTTC

v_gene: TRBV12-5
j_gene: TRBJ2-1
abundance: NA
d_gene: NA
CDR3aa: CASGLVETALFSKVAISYNEQFF
CDR3nt: TGTGCTAGTGGTTTGGTTGAGACAGCTTTGTTCTCCAAGGTGGCTATCTCGTACAATGAGCAGTTCTTC

v_gene: TRBV9
j_gene: TRBJ1-4
abundance: once
d_gene: NA
CDR3aa: CASSAGIRDGASGREKLFF
CDR3nt: TGTGCCAGCAGCGCAGGTATTCGAGACGGTGCTTCGGGGAGAGAAAAACTGTTTTTT

v_gene: TRBV27
j_gene: TRBJ2-7
abundance: NA
d_gene: NA
CDR3aa: CASSITGVAYEQYF
CDR3nt: TGTGCCAGCAGTATCACGGGGGTTGCCTACGAGCAGTACTTC

v_gene: TRBV12-3/TRBV12-4
j_gene: TRBJ2-5
abundance: few
d_gene: TRBD1
CDR3aa: CASSLVGTGGDETQYF
CDR3nt: TGTGCCAGCAGTTTAGTTGGGACAGGGGGTGATGAGACCCAGTACTTC

v_gene: TRBV7-9
j_gene: TRBJ2-3
abundance: NA
d_gene: NA
CDR3aa: CASSPLQQSYTDTQYF
CDR3nt: TGTGCCAGCAGCCCCCTACAGCAATCGTACACAGATACGCAGTATTTT

v_gene: TRBV7-9
j_gene: TRBJ2-1
abundance: NA
d_gene: NA
CDR3aa: CASSFMATYNEQFF
CDR3nt: TGTGCCAGCAGCTTTATGGCGACCTACAATGAGCAGTTCTTC

v_gene: TRBV5-5
j_gene: TRBJ2-6
abundance: NA
d_gene: NA
CDR3aa: CASSLWIRPDSGANVLTF
CDR3nt: TGTGCCAGCAGCTTGTGGATTAGGCCGGACTCTGGGGCCAACGTCCTGACTTTC

v_gene: TRBV7-2
j_gene: TRBJ2-1
abundance: few
d_gene: NA
CDR3aa: CASSLGWGDEQFF
CDR3nt: TGTGCCAGCAGCTTAGGTTGGGGTGATGAGCAGTTCTTC

v_gene: TRBV21-1
j_gene: TRBJ1-1
abundance: NA
d_gene: NA
CDR3aa: CASRPRGGKWTEAFF
CDR3nt: TGTGCCAGCAGGCCGAGGGGAGGGAAGTGGACTGAAGCTTTCTTT

v_gene: TRBV27
j_gene: TRBJ2-5
abundance: NA
d_gene: TRBD2
CDR3aa: CASSLSNGLAGQETQYF
CDR3nt: TGTGCCAGCAGTTTATCGAATGGGCTAGCGGGCCAAGAGACCCAGTACTTC

v_gene: TRBV7-6
j_gene: TRBJ1-3
abundance: NA
d_gene: NA
CDR3aa: CASSYQSGGSGNTIYF
CDR3nt: TGTGCCAGCAGCTATCAAAGCGGAGGCTCTGGAAACACCATATATTTT

v_gene: TRBV25-1
j_gene: TRBJ2-3
abundance: few
d_gene: NA
CDR3aa: CASSEGVAQYF
CDR3nt: TGTGCCAGCAGTGAGGGGGTAGCGCAGTATTTT

v_gene: TRBV2
j_gene: TRBJ2-7
abundance: NA
d_gene: NA
CDR3aa: CASSEGDTSSYEQYF
CDR3nt: TGTGCCAGCAGTGAAGGGGACACCAGCTCCTACGAGCAGTACTTC

v_gene: TRBV6-2/TRBV6-3
j_gene: TRBJ2-3
abundance: NA
d_gene: NA
CDR3aa: CASEESQGGDTQYF
CDR3nt: TGTGCCAGCGAGGAGTCCCAGGGGGGGGATACGCAGTATTTT